Below are 28 T cell receptor beta chains sequenced from a single sample in a study of CD8+CD57+ T cells in acquired aplastic anemia. All patients picked for sequencing had shown, by flow cytometry, an expansion of CD8+CD57+ cells. The template used for profiling TCR beta VDJ and CDR3 was genomic DNA. TCRdb analysed the reads with MiXCR anew, one entry per CDR3 protein. Altogether about 180,000 distinct CDR3 sequences are present, under 50% being singletons, with the ten largest covering about 1.8%. The sample consisted of sorted CD4+, CD8+, or CD8+CD57+ T cells (not recorded which) from PBMCs. Receptor source: a human donor with aplastic anemia.

About this clonotype: A read error may explain this, as a much larger clone is one base away. The chain uses TRBV3-1 and TRBJ2-1; D possibly uses TRBD1 or TRBD2 (6 bases each). CDR1 is LGHDT, CDR2 YNNKEL, per germline (reference sequence). CDR3 size: 11 residues. Trimming left V 4 bases short and J 12 bases short, with 10 bases between. For the CDR3, the DNA is TGTGCCAGCAGCCCCGGGGGCGGGCAGTTCTTC. This gives the protein CASSPGGGQFF.

This clonotype has a handful of counts. This chain joins TRBV25-1 and TRBJ2-1; 7 nucleotides line up with TRBD1. This CDR3 contains 15 residues. The junction had 6 bases not matched to a gene; V was cut back by 1 base and J by 6 bases. Germline loops: CDR1 MGHDK, CDR2 SYGVNS. This CDR3 is CASSESGQSSNEQFF. The DNA of the CDR3 is TGTGCCAGCAGTGAATCGGGACAGAGCTCCAATGAGCAGTTCTTC.

This chain uses TRBV7-3 with TRBJ1-1; 7 nucleotides match TRBD1. V lost 2 bases, J lost 4 bases, and 4 bases stayed unmatched. There are 14 residues in the CDR3. Germline CDR1 is SGHTA and CDR2 is FQGTGA. CDR3: CASSLDRAGTEAFF. In DNA, the CDR3 is TGTGCCAGCAGCTTAGACAGGGCCGGCACTGAAGCTTTCTTT.

The V gene is TRBV7-8, the J gene TRBJ1-6, with 7 bases that match TRBD1. V lost 5 bases, J lost 7 bases, and 5 bases stayed unmatched. The germline gives CDR1 SGHVS, CDR2 FQNEAQ. This CDR3 comprises 14 residues. The CDR3 sequence: CASSNGTENSPLHF. Written as DNA, the CDR3 is TGTGCCAGCAGCAATGGGACAGAGAATTCACCCCTCCACTTT.

This clonotype turned up a few times. The genes are TRBV18 and TRBJ2-7, with 11 bases identical to TRBD1. This CDR3 region has 15 residues. Trimming cost V 4 bases and J 2 bases; bases outside gene matches: 4. Germline V lookup: CDR1 KGHSH, CDR2 LQKENI. The CDR3: CASSLPGQGAYEQYF. CDR3 sequence (DNA): TGTGCCAGCTCACTTCCGGGACAGGGGGCCTACGAGCAGTACTTC.

This clonotype has at least ten counts. The chain is built from TRBV5-4 and TRBJ2-2; 11 positions agree with TRBD1. The V gene end was trimmed by 0 bases and the J gene end by 3 bases; junction bases not matched to a gene: 4. The CDR3 loop spans 17 amino acids. Germline V CDR1 and CDR2: SGHNT, YYREEE (reference sequence). The CDR3 DNA is TGTGCCAGCAGCTTGGTGTGGGGACAGGGGGACACCGGGGAGCTGTTTTTT. Its translation: CASSLVWGQGDTGELFF.

The rearrangement uses TRBV19 and TRBJ2-3, with 14 positions matching TRBD2. From germline, CDR1 is LNHDA and CDR2 SQIVND (reference sequence). The CDR3 length is 17 residues. After removal of 1 base from V and 4 bases from J, the junction contained 4 bases not matched to a gene. The chain's CDR3 is CASSIVGTSGGADTQYF. The CDR3 DNA reads as TGTGCCAGTAGTATAGTGGGGACTAGCGGGGGTGCAGATACGCAGTATTTT.

A single count supports this clonotype. An end of the junction does not agree with germline; a read error may underlie this. The rearrangement joins TRBV7-8 to TRBJ1-2; D gene ambiguous. Germline loops: CDR1 SGHVS, CDR2 FQNEAQ. The CDR3 covers 16 residues. CDR3 coding DNA: TGTGCCAGCAGCTTAGCGGCAGCCGACCATAACTATGGCTGCACCTTC. Encoded protein: CASSLAAADHNYGCTF. Variable domain in full (rest from reference TRBV7-8 and TRBJ1-2): GAGVSQSPRYKVAKRGQDVALRCDPISGHVSLFWYQQALGQGPEFLTYFQNEAQLDKSGLPSDRFFAERPEGSVSTLKIQRTQQEDSAVYLCASSLAAADHNYGCTFGSGTRLTVV.

This chain joins TRBV6-5 and TRBJ2-7; D may be TRBD1 (5 bases). The germline gives CDR1 MNHEY, CDR2 SVGAGI. This CDR3 is 14 amino acids long. V was trimmed by 0 bases and J by 2 bases, leaving 8 bases between them. The CDR3 coding sequence is TGTGCCAGCAGTTACTCGCGACAGACCTACGAGCAGTACTTC. Translating gives CASSYSRQTYEQYF.

The chain uses TRBV11-2 and TRBJ2-7, with 12 bases aligning to TRBD2. Germline loops: CDR1 SGHAT, CDR2 FQNNGV. J was trimmed by 5 bases and V by 4 bases; bases with no gene match: 12. The CDR3 covers 17 residues. CDR3 region: CASSSLTSGSVPDEQYF. CDR3 sequence (DNA): TGTGCCAGCAGCTCGTTGACTAGCGGGAGTGTTCCGGACGAGCAGTACTTC. Full variable domain (missing parts from reference TRBV11-2 and TRBJ2-7): EAGVAQSPRYKIIEKRQSVAFWCNPISGHATLYWYQQILGQGPKLLIQFQNNGVVDDSQLPKDRFSAERLKGVDSTLKIQPAKLEDSAVYLCASSSLTSGSVPDEQYFGPGTRLTVT.

This clonotype occurred many times. The chain couples TRBV20-1 to TRBJ2-3; TRBD2 is a possible D gene (5 bases). Trimming removed 6 bases at V and 3 bases at J, with 7 bases between. Germline loops: CDR1 DFQATT, CDR2 SNEGSKA (reference sequence). The CDR3 is made up of 11 amino acids. CDR3 DNA: TGCAGTGCGAGGAGGACAGATACGCAGTATTTT. Translation gives CSARRTDTQYF.

This clonotype was seen only a few times. The chain links TRBV29-1 to TRBJ2-2, with D possibly TRBD2 on 6 matching bases. V lost 0 bases and J 3 bases, leaving 11 bases between the germline ends. This CDR3 has 15 residues. CDR1 is SQVTM, CDR2 ANQGSEA, per germline. In nucleotides, the CDR3 is TGCAGCGTTGAAGATGGCGGGACTTACACCGGGGAGCTGTTTTTT. It translates to CSVEDGGTYTGELFF.

Comments on this clonotype: Compared with germline, one end of the junction differs, possibly owing to a read error. The chain links TRBV9 to TRBJ1-1; D uncertain. Looked up from germline, CDR1 is SGDLS and CDR2 is YYNGEE. There are 14 residues in the CDR3. As DNA, the CDR3 is TGTGCCGGCAGCGTACGGCACGCCGACACTGAAGCTTTCTTT. The encoded protein is CAGSVRHADTEAFF.

The V call is TRBV3-1, the J call TRBJ1-6; no clear D. The CDR3 is 12 amino acids. Germline CDR1 LGHDT, CDR2 YNNKEL (reference sequence). V dropped 0 bases and J dropped 10 bases, with 4 bases sitting between them. CDR3 residues: CASSQEGSPLHF. The CDR3, as DNA: TGTGCCAGCAGCCAAGAAGGGTCACCCCTCCACTTT. Full variable domain (missing parts from reference TRBV3-1 and TRBJ1-6): DTAVSQTPKYLVTQMGNDKSIKCEQNLGHDTMYWYKQDSKKFLKIMFSYNNKELIINETVPNRFSPKSPDKAHLNLHINSLELGDSAVYFCASSQEGSPLHFGNGTRLTVT.

A note on this clonotype: A junction boundary mismatches the germline segment, possibly from a read error. The chain combines TRBV15 with TRBJ2-5; D uncertain. The CDR3 is 13 amino acids. Germline lookup yields CDR1 LNHNV and CDR2 YYDKDF (reference sequence). The CDR3 nucleotides are TGTGCCACCAGCAGAGATTCAGGAGAGACCCTGTACTTC. Amino acids: CATSRDSGETLYF.

This clonotype was recorded at least ten times. The CDR3 protein is CASSHTGGGKEAFF. In DNA, the CDR3 is TGTGCCAGCAGCCATACAGGGGGCGGAAAAGAAGCTTTCTTT. The V gene is TRBV6-1, the J gene TRBJ1-1; 9 bases fit TRBD1. Germline CDR1 MNHNS, CDR2 SASEGT. The CDR3 runs 14 residues. V lost 6 bases and J lost 8; bases outside the gene matches: 10.

This clonotype showed up many times. This chain joins TRBV7-2 and TRBJ2-1; D is undetermined. The CDR3 runs to 12 residues. The germline V gene has CDR1 SGHTA and CDR2 FQGNSA. V lost 6 bases, J lost 13 bases, and 16 bases lay in between. CDR3 DNA: TGTGCCAGCAGTCCCCCAGGCCAGAAACAGTTCTTC. Its protein is CASSPPGQKQFF.

This clonotype was recorded at least ten times. The V and J genes are TRBV20-1 and TRBJ1-2; 11 nucleotides agree with TRBD1. Germline V gene data show CDR1 as DFQATT and CDR2 as SNEGSKA (reference sequence). The CDR3 loop spans 15 amino acids. CDR3 region: CTVRGQGEISYGYTF. In nucleotides, the CDR3 is TGCACCGTAAGGGGACAGGGGGAAATTTCCTATGGCTACACCTTC.

V and J are TRBV7-6 and TRBJ1-2; the D is unclear. V lost 1 base and J 4 bases, leaving 10 bases between the germline ends. This CDR3 has 14 residues. Germline loops: CDR1 SGHVS, CDR2 FNYEAQ. As DNA, the CDR3 is TGTGCCAGCAGCTTAGGGACGGGTGGCTATGGCTACACCTTC. Translation: CASSLGTGGYGYTF. The variable domain in full, completed from reference TRBV7-6 and TRBJ1-2, reads GAGVSQSPRYKVTKRGQDVALRCDPISGHVSLYWYRQALGQGPEFLTYFNYEAQQDKSGLPNDRFSAERPEGSISTLTIQRTEQRDSAMYRCASSLGTGGYGYTFGSGTRLTVV.

V is TRBV2 and J is TRBJ1-1; D is possibly TRBD1 (6 bases). Germline CDR1 SNHLY, CDR2 FYNNEI. The CDR3 is 15 residues long. The germline V and J ends were trimmed by 6 bases and 4 bases, with 18 bases remaining between them. CDR3 sequence reads: CASRAKGGGSTEAFF. The CDR3, as DNA: TGTGCCAGCAGAGCCAAAGGGGGAGGTAGCACTGAAGCTTTCTTT.

In the case of this clonotype: A much larger clone differs by one base, so this may be a read error. This chain connects TRBV2 to TRBJ2-7; unclear D gene. CDR3 size: 13 residues. Looked up from germline, CDR1 is SNHLY and CDR2 is FYNNEI. The CDR3 region has the DNA TGTGCCAGCAGCCTTCTTAGCTCCTACGGGCAGTACTTC. Its protein product is CASSLLSSYGQYF.

V gene TRBV10-3 combines with J gene TRBJ2-7, with 9 bases identical to TRBD1. V was pared by 6 bases and J by 0 bases, with 12 bases of the junction left unmatched. The CDR3 has 17 residues. Germline CDR1 reads ENHRY; CDR2 reads SYGVKD. CDR3: CAISGQGKGSTSYEQYF. As DNA, the CDR3 is TGTGCCATCAGCGGACAGGGGAAAGGTTCCACCTCCTACGAGCAGTACTTC.

This clonotype was seen only a few times. This chain connects TRBV28 to TRBJ2-1, with 9 bases lining up with TRBD1. The germline V gene has CDR1 MDHEN and CDR2 SYDVKM. The CDR3 totals 18 residues. V was clipped by 5 bases and J by 6 bases; unmatched bases: 17. CDR3 DNA sequence: TGTGCCAGCAGTCCCACTCTGACCCACAGGGGGCGATCCAATGAGCAGTTCTTC. Its translation is CASSPTLTHRGRSNEQFF.

The chain joins TRBV15 to TRBJ2-1; 11 nucleotides line up with TRBD2. This CDR3 region has 15 residues. Losses at the gene ends were 6 bases for V and 3 bases for J; bases not matched to a gene: 4. Per the germline V gene, CDR1 is LNHNV and CDR2 is YYDKDF (reference sequence). The CDR3 is CATRLTSGGYNEQFF. The CDR3 DNA sequence: TGTGCCACCAGACTCACTAGCGGGGGCTACAATGAGCAGTTCTTC.

The rearrangement links TRBV10-3 to TRBJ2-4; weak D call: TRBD2 (6 bases). Trimming left V 5 bases short and J 6 bases short, with 14 bases between. CDR3 length: 14 residues. CDR1 is ENHRY, CDR2 SYGVKD, per germline. The CDR3 DNA is TGTGCCATCAGTCCCGGGACCGGGAGAAACATTCAGTACTTC. The encoded protein is CAISPGTGRNIQYF.

The sample holds many counts of this clonotype. The CDR3 region is CASRDLYGYTF. The CDR3, as DNA: TGTGCCAGTAGGGATCTCTATGGCTACACCTTC. The J gene is TRBJ1-2, the V gene TRBV19; no reliable D call. Germline CDR1 LNHDA, CDR2 SQIVND (reference sequence). Trimming took off 6 bases at V and 4 bases at J, with 6 bases between the two ends. The CDR3 covers 11 residues.

V is TRBV10-1 and J is TRBJ2-7; 8 nucleotides line up with TRBD2. The CDR3 loop spans 14 amino acids. Looked up from germline, CDR1 is WNHNN and CDR2 is SYGVQD (reference sequence). The CDR3 is CATMRRGVAFEQYF. The CDR3 DNA sequence: TGCGCTACAATGAGGCGGGGGGTGGCTTTCGAGCAGTACTTC.

The chain uses TRBV9 and TRBJ1-2; D gene unclear. Trimming pared 5 bases from V and 3 bases from J, leaving 5 bases between. The CDR3 is 11 residues long. CDR1 and CDR2 (germline): SGDLS, YYNGEE. CDR3 nucleotides: TGTGCCAGCAGTCCGGACTATGGCTACACCTTC. Its translation: CASSPDYGYTF.